A selection of T cell receptor beta chains follows, all from one sample in a study of shared clonotypes between healthy human individuals. Produced via immunoSEQ multiplex PCR; TCRdb's table is partial and in-frame only. Here the sample spans fewer than 1.6 million clones, around 98.5% being singletons. Input material: naive CD4+ T cells sorted from blood. The receptors stem from a man younger than 40 in good health. The CDR3 runs from the conserved cysteine through the conserved F or W. Only some rows state a clone size, as once, few, many or a class for expanded clones.

clone size: NA
V gene: TRBV5-1
CDR3 protein: CASSLGVGHQPQHF

clone size: NA
V gene: TRBV18
CDR3 protein: CASSPLGGSGQETQYF

clone size: once
V gene: TRBV5-1
CDR3 protein: CASSSHFLQGPASGANVLTF

clone size: NA
V gene: TRBV28
CDR3 protein: CASRSSGRIQETQYF

clone size: NA
V gene: TRBV5-4
CDR3 protein: CASSLVNPTGAETQYF

clone size: NA
V gene: TRBV5-6
CDR3 protein: CASSALAGAYEQYF

clone size: NA
V gene: TRBV4-3
CDR3 protein: CASSQDWPANEQYF

clone size: NA
V gene: TRBV9
CDR3 protein: CASTRSGSSYNEQFF

clone size: NA
V gene: TRBV11-2
CDR3 protein: CASGAGANVLTF

clone size: once
V gene: TRBV9
CDR3 protein: CASSVVGITDTQYF

clone size: NA
V gene: TRBV6-1
CDR3 protein: CASSGGAYSAEQYF

clone size: NA
V gene: TRBV7-2
CDR3 protein: CASSPTASGSGEQYF

clone size: NA
V gene: TRBV9
CDR3 protein: CASSSDSYNEQFF

clone size: NA
V gene: TRBV28
CDR3 protein: CASSRSGGRAYEQYF

clone size: NA
V gene: TRBV6-5
CDR3 protein: CASNPGTGRNTEAFF

clone size: NA
V gene: TRBV9
CDR3 protein: CASSGGSYEQYF

clone size: NA
V gene: TRBV30
CDR3 protein: CAWRNRGRTETQYF

clone size: NA
V gene: TRBV2
CDR3 protein: CASRTSGNYEQYF

clone size: NA
V gene: TRBV11-3
CDR3 protein: CASSRGAREDEQYF

clone size: NA
V gene: TRBV25-1
CDR3 protein: CASSALYEQYF

clone size: NA
V gene: TRBV7-9
CDR3 protein: CASSLESSKTSPFF

clone size: NA
V gene: TRBV28
CDR3 protein: CASSPAEGVGTGELFF

clone size: NA
V gene: TRBV11-2
CDR3 protein: CASSLDGLGGRDTQYF

clone size: NA
V gene: TRBV5-1
CDR3 protein: CASSPTLGLAGASSYNEQFF

clone size: NA
V gene: TRBV27
CDR3 protein: CASSLQAGANYGYTF

clone size: NA
V gene: TRBV2
CDR3 protein: CASSVKQTISYEQYF

clone size: NA
V gene: TRBV10-3
CDR3 protein: CAIKRVGMESRYNEQFF

clone size: NA
V gene: TRBV28
CDR3 protein: CASTVVGGSNQPQHF

clone size: NA
V gene: TRBV7-9
CDR3 protein: CASSSDSNEKLFF

clone size: NA
V gene: TRBV7-8
CDR3 protein: CASSLVGILGDGSSYEQYF

clone size: NA
V gene: TRBV5-1
CDR3 protein: CTSRLAGGPNEQFF

clone size: NA
V gene: TRBV28
CDR3 protein: CASSLRDSGIEQYF

clone size: NA
V gene: TRBV11-2
CDR3 protein: CASSSSSQGSYEQYF

clone size: NA
V gene: TRBV5-6
CDR3 protein: CASSPMTERTKNIQYF

clone size: NA
V gene: TRBV9
CDR3 protein: CASSVSGNSYEQYF

clone size: NA
V gene: TRBV5-4
CDR3 protein: CASSLGRQETQYF

clone size: NA
V gene: TRBV28
CDR3 protein: CASSFFRGQLRGNEQFF

clone size: NA
V gene: TRBV4-1
CDR3 protein: CASSQGTGGYGSVQYF

clone size: NA
V gene: TRBV5-8
CDR3 protein: CASSRDSNPADTQYF

clone size: NA
V gene: TRBV6-1
CDR3 protein: CASSEHMGAFF

clone size: NA
V gene: TRBV11-2
CDR3 protein: CASSLVATTQYF

clone size: once
V gene: TRBV9
CDR3 protein: CASSLDGKYGYTF

clone size: NA
V gene: TRBV28
CDR3 protein: CASSSGGLAKNIQYF

clone size: NA
V gene: TRBV2
CDR3 protein: CASSEDRNGYTF

clone size: once
V gene: TRBV2
CDR3 protein: CASTIRVGGEQYF

clone size: NA
V gene: TRBV5-1
CDR3 protein: CASSLGGGRRNNEQFF

clone size: once
V gene: TRBV7-2
CDR3 protein: CASSSLAGITDTQYF

clone size: NA
V gene: TRBV5-1
CDR3 protein: CASSLSALVGGELFF

clone size: NA
V gene: TRBV5-1
CDR3 protein: CASSAAGTGSYEQYF

clone size: NA
V gene: TRBV7-3
CDR3 protein: CASSSRTGINEQFF

clone size: once
V gene: TRBV29-1
CDR3 protein: CSVVGPDEKLFF

clone size: NA
V gene: TRBV7-6
CDR3 protein: CASSLVGDTTYEQYF

clone size: NA
V gene: TRBV11-2
CDR3 protein: CASSLVFQGRGYNEQFF

clone size: NA
V gene: TRBV10-2
CDR3 protein: CASRRTGETGELFF

clone size: NA
V gene: TRBV28
CDR3 protein: CASSLGQYSNQPQHF